The TCR beta chain described here comes from a study of T cells and Merkel cell carcinoma outcomes (dated by TCRdb to about 2020). Study-level background: The study examined the tumor T-cell repertoire together with T-cell density as predictors of clinical outcome in patients with Merkel cell carcinoma.

In the germline V gene (reference sequence), CDR1 corresponds to MNHEY and CDR2 to SMNVEV. The CDR3 holds 15 amino acids from the cysteine to the phenylalanine. Only the CDR3 DNA is retained, 45 bases long and in frame from the first base. Compared with germline, V lacks 2 bases and J lacks 2 bases; bases without a gene match: 3. Beyond this particular receptor, the publication reports: According to the report, clinical outcomes in Merkel cell carcinoma patients could be predicted using T-cell density together with features of the T-cell repertoire.

Samples were obtained from patients with Merkel cell carcinoma. Libraries were built with the immunoSEQ multiplex PCR assay. The immuneACCESS repertoire file appears here via TCRdb, limited to in-frame rearrangements. These files lack a portion of the clones; in checked studies, under half of the deficit traces to unresolved V genes, and the cause of the others is not known. For this sample the table gives about 19,000 clones, of which approximately 80% were detected only once. The ten largest clones add up to approximately 2.8% of the sample. On this clone itself: The target of this receptor is not known. Base qualities are not recorded, but no much larger clone differs from it by a single base.

The sequenced sample was tumor tissue from Merkel cell carcinoma. The chain is encoded by TRBV27 joined to TRBJ2-3; 8 bases in between match TRBD2. The sequence came from a human donor with Merkel cell carcinoma. The CDR3 region: CASSLLAGFTDTQYF. The DNA is TGTGCCAGCAGTTTACTAGCGGGTTTCACAGATACGCAGTATTTT.